The rows below give T cell receptor beta chains drawn from one sample of a study of post-analysis software for immune sequencing data. Each CDR3 protein gets one entry after TCRdb re-called the PCR reads with MiXCR. The sample consists of about 500,000 distinct CDR3 sequences, around 40% of them appearing once. The sequencing input was blood. These TCRs come from a girl between 5 and 17 years old with multiple sclerosis. The conserved cysteine and the conserved F or W are not part of the CDR3 here.

>TRBV20-1
SAARVGSNQPQH
>TRBV7-9
ASTRLADSYNEQF
>TRBV5-1
ASSTPPGQGIGEAF
>TRBV28
ASSSGNWAGGKNIQY
>TRBV10-3
AISEGGLAGDEQY
>TRBV5-1
ASSELPGGRLFQETQY
>TRBV6-5
ASSRSGRAAETQY
>TRBV5-1
ASSQSTGDYNEQF
>TRBV27
ASSSPGSGTYNEQF
>TRBV5-1
ASSTLSTGSGNEQF
>TRBV20-1
SAIRDGNSNQPQH
>TRBV25-1
ASSESPRDNNYGYT
>TRBV6-1
ASSETAPNTEAF
>TRBV4-2
ASSQDIRSLTTDTQY
>TRBV20-1
SASLAGRKADAYEQY
>TRBV6-2/TRBV6-3
ASSYNYVDGYT
>TRBV10-3
AISGTGMNTEAF
>TRBV29-1
SVGGSYGYT
>TRBV10-3
AIRTGQVHYEQY
>TRBV20-1
SAATPGDGYT
>TRBV5-1
ASSFRGSDVHNEQF
>TRBV25-1
ASSVGWTGHEQY
>TRBV5-1
ASSPMTGLNEKLF
>TRBV5-1
ASSANLLGGRSGEQF
>TRBV27
ASSLSGQKNEKLF
>TRBV6-2/TRBV6-3
ASSYSITSGNNEQF
>TRBV20-1
SARTGGDGRNYEQY
>TRBV29-1
SVATGLAYEQY
>TRBV5-1
ASSLGQLDTEAF